This T cell receptor beta chain was found in a study of T cell changes during pregnancy in multiple sclerosis. Repertoires were generated with immunoSEQ multiplex PCR, while TCRdb's copy carries only in-frame clones and drops some. The table includes about 20,000 clones, 88% detected once. V gave up 4 bases and J gave up 3 bases, with 16 bases separating them. This CDR3 comprises 15 residues. The germline CDR1 and CDR2 sequences are SGHNT and YYREEE (reference sequence). The rearrangement uses TRBV5-4 and TRBJ1-2, with D tentatively TRBD1 (6 bases). The sequence was collected from a female donor in good health, enrolled as a control in a pregnancy study. This material consisted of CD8+ T cells from peripheral blood mononuclear cells, taken in the third trimester of pregnancy. As DNA, the CDR3 is TGTGCCAGCAGCGGTTTCAGGGGAAACGACTATGGCTACACCTTC. This encodes CASSGFRGNDYGYTF.